These 9 T cell receptor beta chains were sequenced from one sample in a study of T cell repertoires in cytomegalovirus infection (dated by TCRdb to about 2019). Sequenced on an Illumina HiSeq 1500. TCRdb trimmed public reads at Q25 via fastp, called clones via MiXCR and kept in-frame beta chains. Every CDR3 protein is listed once, alongside the most common genes and DNA of its rows. In all, the sample holds about 160,000 distinct CDR3 sequences, and about 20% of those were seen once. The ten largest clones add up to roughly 25% of the sample. Their target antigens are unknown. Explained via the paper, the treatment or condition label denotes: in vitro stimulation with specific CMV peptide epitopes to enrich CMV-specific T cells. Here the sequenced sample was CD8+ T cells from cultured PBMCs, taken from culture after CMV antigen stimulation. These receptors originate from a human donor in good health (CMV status not recorded). Some clones in this sample may be carry-over from other donors' samples.

The gene calls are TRBV6-1 and TRBJ1-2; D not resolved. V dropped 5 bases and J dropped 0 bases, with 13 bases sitting between them. This CDR3 has 15 amino acids. CDR1 and CDR2 from the germline V gene are MNHNS and SASEGT. CDR3 nucleotides: TGTGCCAGCAGTTTCCAACGGAACGCTAACTATGGCTACACCTTC. Translating gives CASSFQRNANYGYTF.

This clonotype turned up a few times. Possible read error: a much larger clone is one base away. The chain links TRBV7-8 to TRBJ1-2; 8 bases fit TRBD1. The CDR3 has 17 amino acids. Per germline, CDR1 SGHVS and CDR2 FQNEAQ. The CDR3 DNA sequence: TGTGCCGGCAGCTTAGAACTCGACAGGGGAAGACGCGATGGCTACACCTTC. Protein: CAGSLELDRGRRDGYTF.

This clonotype has just a few counts. The chain carries TRBV6-5 and TRBJ1-1, with a possible D match to TRBD1 (5 bases). The V end lost 2 bases, the J end lost 5 bases, and 15 bases lay between the germline ends. The CDR3 is 15 residues long. In germline, CDR1 is MNHEY, CDR2 SVGAGI. CDR3: CASSYDSGARTEAFF. The CDR3, as DNA: TGTGCCAGCAGTTACGATTCCGGGGCGAGGACTGAAGCTTTCTTT.

This clonotype was seen at least ten times. The CDR3: CASSSSQNRQSSSYNEQFF. CDR3 DNA sequence: TGTGCCAGCAGCTCCTCCCAAAATCGACAATCGAGCTCCTACAATGAGCAGTTCTTC. This chain uses TRBV7-2 with TRBJ2-1; no clear D gene. The CDR3 length is 19 residues. CDR1 is SGHTA and CDR2 is FQGNSA in the germline V gene. Trimming cost V 4 bases and J 0 bases, with 22 bases left between them.

This clonotype was seen a few times. V usage is TRBV7-2 and J usage is TRBJ1-1; maybe TRBD1 (6 bases). V dropped 0 bases and J dropped 8 bases, with 13 bases sitting between them. Germline assignment: CDR1 SGHTA and CDR2 FQGNSA. There are 14 residues in the CDR3. For the CDR3, the DNA is TGTGCCAGCAGCTTAGCTCTACGGACAGACGAAGCTTTCTTT. Translated: CASSLALRTDEAFF.

This clonotype has more than one count but fewer than ten. V gene TRBV5-4 combines with J gene TRBJ2-5, with a weak D call TRBD2 (7 bases). Germline CDR1 reads SGHNT; CDR2 reads YYREEE (reference sequence). CDR3 size: 14 residues. Trimming shortened V by 0 bases and J by 5 bases, and 11 bases separated the two germline ends. In DNA form, the CDR3 reads TGTGCCAGCAGCTTGGATGCGGGGGCCGAGACCCAGTACTTC. Its translation: CASSLDAGAETQYF.

This clonotype has only a few counts. This chain's CDR3 is CASSYPAGQGFYEQYF. The DNA of the CDR3 is TGTGCCAGCAGTTACCCCGCGGGACAGGGGTTTTACGAGCAGTACTTC. The V gene is TRBV6-2 or TRBV6-3, the J gene TRBJ2-7, with TRBD1 matching 10 bases. The ends lost 2 bases at V and 4 bases at J; junction bases unmatched: 8. CDR1 and CDR2 (germline): MNHEY, SVGEGT. CDR3 length equals 16 residues.

Here the CDR3 reads CASSLSSDPGTGYASLYEQYF. CDR3 DNA: TGTGCCAGCAGTTTATCCTCCGATCCCGGGACAGGTTATGCTAGCTTATACGAGCAGTACTTC. The gene calls are TRBV27 and TRBJ2-7, with TRBD1 matching 8 bases. V lost 0 bases to trimming and J lost 4 bases; unmatched junction nucleotides: 23. The CDR3 sequence is 21 residues long. Germline-derived CDR1 and CDR2 are MNHEY and SMNVEV (reference sequence).

The chain combines TRBV7-8 with TRBJ2-1; D may match TRBD1 or TRBD2 (6 bases each). Per the germline V gene, CDR1 is SGHVS and CDR2 is FQNEAQ. Trimming took 4 bases from V and 5 from J, leaving 15 bases between them. The CDR3 is made up of 15 amino acids. The CDR3 nucleotides are TGTGCCAGCAGCTCTTTAGGGGGGCAGGACAATGAGCAGTTCTTC. Translating gives CASSSLGGQDNEQFF.